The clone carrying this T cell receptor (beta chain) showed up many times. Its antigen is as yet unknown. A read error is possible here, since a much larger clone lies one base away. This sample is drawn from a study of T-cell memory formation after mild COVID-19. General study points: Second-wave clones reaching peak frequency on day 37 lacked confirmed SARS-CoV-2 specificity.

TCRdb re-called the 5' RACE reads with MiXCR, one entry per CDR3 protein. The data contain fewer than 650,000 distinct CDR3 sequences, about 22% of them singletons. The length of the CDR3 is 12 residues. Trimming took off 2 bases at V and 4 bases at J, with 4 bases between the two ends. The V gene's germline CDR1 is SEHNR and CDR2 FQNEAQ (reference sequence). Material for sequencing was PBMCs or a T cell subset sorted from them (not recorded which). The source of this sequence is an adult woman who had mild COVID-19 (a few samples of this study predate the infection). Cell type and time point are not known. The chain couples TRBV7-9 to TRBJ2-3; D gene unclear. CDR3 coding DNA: TGTGCCAGCAGCTTAAGCCCAGATACGCAGTATTTT. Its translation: CASSLSPDTQYF.